This T cell receptor beta chain was sequenced for a study of shared clonotypes between healthy human individuals. Overall study: The study enrolled a couple of women and a few men aged 18 to 49. General observations from the study: Memory subsets generally showed smaller estimated richness than naive subsets did. The rarefaction results pointed to incomplete sorted-subset sequencing despite large depth.

Both subsets, CD45RA+ naive and CD45RA-negative memory, were split from the CD4+ cells. Remarks on this clone: What it recognizes is unknown.

Repertoires were generated with immunoSEQ multiplex PCR, while TCRdb's copy carries only in-frame clones and drops some. The sample has roughly 1,500,000 clones, about 98.5% seen once. The receptor comes from a man aged 30 to 45 in good health. The specimen sequenced was naive CD4+ T cells sorted from blood. As to subset: CD45RA+ positively selected.

CDR3 in amino acids: CASSLEGLATHTGELFF. CDR3 DNA sequence: TGTGCCAGCAGCTTAGAGGGACTAGCGACCCACACCGGGGAGCTGTTTTTT. This rearrangement joins TRBV7-2 to TRBJ2-2, with TRBD2 matching over 10 bases. Unmatched junction bases numbered 5, after V lost 1 base and J lost 3 bases. The CDR3 contains 17 residues. Germline loops: CDR1 SGHTA, CDR2 FQGNSA.